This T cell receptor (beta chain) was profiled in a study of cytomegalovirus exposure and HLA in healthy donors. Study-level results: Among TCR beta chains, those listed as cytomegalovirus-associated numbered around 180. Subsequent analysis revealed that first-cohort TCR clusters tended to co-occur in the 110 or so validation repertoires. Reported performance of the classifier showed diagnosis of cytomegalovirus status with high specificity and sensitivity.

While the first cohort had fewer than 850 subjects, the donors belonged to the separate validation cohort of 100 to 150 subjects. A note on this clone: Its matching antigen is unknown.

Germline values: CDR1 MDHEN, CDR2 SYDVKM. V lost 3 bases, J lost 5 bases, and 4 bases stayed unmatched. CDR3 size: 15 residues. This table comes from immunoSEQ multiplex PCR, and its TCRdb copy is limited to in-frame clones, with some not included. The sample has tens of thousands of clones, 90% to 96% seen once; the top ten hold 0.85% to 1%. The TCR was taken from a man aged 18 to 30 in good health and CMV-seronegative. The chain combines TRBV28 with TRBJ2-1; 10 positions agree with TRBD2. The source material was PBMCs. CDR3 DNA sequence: TGTGCCAGCAGTTTCGGAGCGGGAGGGAACAATGAGCAGTTCTTC. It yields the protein CASSFGAGGNNEQFF.